Reported below is one T cell receptor (beta chain). Its antigen is unknown. Sequencing was performed with immunoSEQ multiplex PCR; in TCRdb, only in-frame clones are kept and a portion is missing. Here the sample spans 90,000 to 95,000 clones, approximately 91% being singletons. CDR3 length: 14 amino acids. Germline CDR1 is WNHNN and CDR2 is SYGVQD (reference sequence). With 1 base removed from V and 3 bases from J, the gap between germline ends came to 8 bases. These data are taken from a study of T cells in localized non-small cell lung cancer. Regarding the study as a whole: In adjacent lung, a median roughly 58 of the top 100 tumor clones were found. An association was observed between higher blood T cell density and longer overall survival.

The sequences come from PBMCs, collected before any cancer treatment. This TCR came from a woman between 35 and 70 years old with stage II squamous cell lung carcinoma. V gene TRBV10-1 combines with J gene TRBJ2-3; unclear D gene. CDR3 region: CASSELGITDTQYF. The CDR3 DNA reads TGCGCCAGCAGTGAGTTGGGGATTACAGATACGCAGTATTTT.